The source of this T cell receptor beta chain is a study of beta chain features in type 1 diabetes. Study summary: Similarity in age, gender and cell yields was seen between patients and healthy donors. Study-wide results and caveats: Since sequencing was performed on cDNA, cells with high TCR expression could be over-represented.

Trimming pared 5 bases from V and 3 bases from J, leaving 16 bases between. Germline V lookup: CDR1 SGHVS, CDR2 FQNEAQ. The CDR3 runs 15 residues. Every single donor gave one heparinised blood draw, and these averaged around 0.12 L. Sorted populations were all over 98% pure. Remarks on this clone: The target antigen is unknown.

Expressed TCRB transcripts were sequenced because the isolated RNA had all been reverse transcribed beforehand. The protocol was immunoSEQ multiplex PCR, while the TCRdb copy is restricted to in-frame clones and leaves out a portion. The sample carries approximately 200,000 clones, about 10% recorded once. V is TRBV7-8 and J is TRBJ1-2; no reliable D call. The sequencing input was naive CD4+ T cells from blood. This clonotype was obtained from a woman under 30 in good health. CDR3 residues: CASSNSPAADYGYTF. In DNA, the CDR3 is TGTGCCAGCAGCAATAGCCCCGCCGCGGACTATGGCTACACCTTC.